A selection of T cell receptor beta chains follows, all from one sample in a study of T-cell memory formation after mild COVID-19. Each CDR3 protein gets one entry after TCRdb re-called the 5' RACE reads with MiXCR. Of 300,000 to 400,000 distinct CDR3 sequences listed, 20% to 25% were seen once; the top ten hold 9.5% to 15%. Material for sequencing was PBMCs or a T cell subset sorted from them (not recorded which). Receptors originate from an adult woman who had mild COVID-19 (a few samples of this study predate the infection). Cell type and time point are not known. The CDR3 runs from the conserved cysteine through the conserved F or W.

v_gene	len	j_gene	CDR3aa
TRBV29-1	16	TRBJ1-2	CSVDLWAETGRDGYTF
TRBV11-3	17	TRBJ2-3	CASSRYLTGGSADTQYF
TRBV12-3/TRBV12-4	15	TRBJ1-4	CASTLIGGGSEKLFF
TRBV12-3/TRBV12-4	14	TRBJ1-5	CASSLTDAGQPQHF
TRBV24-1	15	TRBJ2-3	CATAGRGIGTDTQYF
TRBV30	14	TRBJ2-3	CAWSLNGGTDTQYF
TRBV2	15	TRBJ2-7	CASSATRVSSYEQYF
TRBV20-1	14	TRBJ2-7	CSAEPRTGDYEQYF
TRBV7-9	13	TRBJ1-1	CASSRIVQGEAFF
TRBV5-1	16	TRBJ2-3	CASSQYGQPGTDTQYF
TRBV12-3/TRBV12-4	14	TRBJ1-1	CASSFEGVSTEAFF
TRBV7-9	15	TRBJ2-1	CASSISGLLKDEQFF
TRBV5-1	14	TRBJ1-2	CASSSQDAGYGYTF
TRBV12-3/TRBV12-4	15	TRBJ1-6	CASRQGSSYNSPLHF
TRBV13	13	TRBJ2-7	CASSRRAAYEQYF
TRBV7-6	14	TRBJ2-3	CASSLGAGGDTQYF
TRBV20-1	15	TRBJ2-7	CSARDPERGSYEQYF
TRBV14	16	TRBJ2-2	CASSRGGLTNTGELFF
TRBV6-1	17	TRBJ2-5	CASSGPLAGMWGETQYF
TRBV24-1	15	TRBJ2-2	CATSDPGQPTGELFF
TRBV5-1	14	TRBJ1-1	CASSATGGGTEAFF
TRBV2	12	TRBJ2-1	CASSEQGGEQFF